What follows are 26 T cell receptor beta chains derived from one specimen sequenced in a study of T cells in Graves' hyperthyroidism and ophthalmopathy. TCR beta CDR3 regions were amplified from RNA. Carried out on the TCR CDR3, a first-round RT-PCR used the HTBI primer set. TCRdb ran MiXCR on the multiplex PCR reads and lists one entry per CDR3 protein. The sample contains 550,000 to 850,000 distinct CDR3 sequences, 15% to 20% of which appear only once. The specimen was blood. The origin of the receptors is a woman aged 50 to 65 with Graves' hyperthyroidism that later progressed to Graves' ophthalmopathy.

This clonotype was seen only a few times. The DNA for the CDR3 is TGTGCCACCAGCAGATTAAGACAGGGGTCTAATTCACCCCTCCACTTT. It yields the protein CATSRLRQGSNSPLHF. The J gene is TRBJ1-6, the V gene TRBV15; TRBD1 aligns across 8 bases. Germline V gene sequence: CDR1 LNHNV, CDR2 YYDKDF (reference sequence). The CDR3 loop spans 16 amino acids. Trimming at V came to 2 bases and at J to 6 bases, leaving 6 bases not matched to a gene.

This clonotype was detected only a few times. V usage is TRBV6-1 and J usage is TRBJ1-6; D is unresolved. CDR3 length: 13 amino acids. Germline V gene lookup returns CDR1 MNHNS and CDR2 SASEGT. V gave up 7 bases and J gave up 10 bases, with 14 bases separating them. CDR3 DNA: TGTGCCAGCACCCCCTATGTTGTGTCACCCCTCCACTTT. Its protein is CASTPYVVSPLHF.

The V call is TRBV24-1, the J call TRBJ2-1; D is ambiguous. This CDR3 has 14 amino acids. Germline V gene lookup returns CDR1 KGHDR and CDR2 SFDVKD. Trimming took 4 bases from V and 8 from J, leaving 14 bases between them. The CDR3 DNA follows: TGTGCCACCAGTGACCCGGCCGCAAGCGATGAGCAGTTCTTC. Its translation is CATSDPAASDEQFF.

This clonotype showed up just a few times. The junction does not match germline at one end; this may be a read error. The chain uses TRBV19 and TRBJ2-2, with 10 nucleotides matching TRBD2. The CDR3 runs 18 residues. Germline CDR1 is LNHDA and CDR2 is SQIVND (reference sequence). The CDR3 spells CASSILLAGISGTEELFF. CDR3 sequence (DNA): TGTGCCAGTAGTATTCTACTAGCGGGAATCTCGGGCACCGAGGAGCTGTTTTTT.

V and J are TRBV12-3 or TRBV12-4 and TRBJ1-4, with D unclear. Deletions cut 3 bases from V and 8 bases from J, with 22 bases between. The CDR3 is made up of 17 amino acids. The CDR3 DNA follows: TGTGCCAGCAGTTTTTATCTGTTAGACCTAGGGCGGGAAAAACTGTTTTTT. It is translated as CASSFYLLDLGREKLFF.

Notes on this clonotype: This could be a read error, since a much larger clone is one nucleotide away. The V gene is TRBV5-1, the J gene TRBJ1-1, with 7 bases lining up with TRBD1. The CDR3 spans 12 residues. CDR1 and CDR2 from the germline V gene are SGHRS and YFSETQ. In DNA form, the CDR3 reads TGCGTCAGCAGCACGGGGACAGCTGAAGCTTTCTTT. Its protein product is CVSSTGTAEAFF.

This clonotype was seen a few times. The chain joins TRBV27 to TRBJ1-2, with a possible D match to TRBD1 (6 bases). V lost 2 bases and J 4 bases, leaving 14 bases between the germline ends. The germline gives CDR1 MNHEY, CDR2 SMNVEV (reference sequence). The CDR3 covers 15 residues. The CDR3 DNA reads TGTGCCAGCAGTTTAGGGTCAGGGGCCTCCTATGGCTACACCTTC. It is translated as CASSLGSGASYGYTF.

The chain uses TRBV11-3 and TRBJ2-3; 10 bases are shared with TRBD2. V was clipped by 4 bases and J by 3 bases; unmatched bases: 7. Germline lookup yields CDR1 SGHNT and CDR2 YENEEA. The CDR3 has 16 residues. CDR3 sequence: CASSSLAGLSTDTQYF. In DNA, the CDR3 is TGTGCCAGCAGCTCACTAGCGGGGCTCTCGACAGATACGCAGTATTTT.

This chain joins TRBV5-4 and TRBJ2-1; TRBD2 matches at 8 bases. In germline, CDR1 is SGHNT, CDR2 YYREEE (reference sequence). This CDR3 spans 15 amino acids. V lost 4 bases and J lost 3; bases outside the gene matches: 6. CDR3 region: CASSRSGGIYNEQFF. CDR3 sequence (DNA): TGTGCCAGCAGCAGAAGCGGGGGCATCTACAATGAGCAGTTCTTC.

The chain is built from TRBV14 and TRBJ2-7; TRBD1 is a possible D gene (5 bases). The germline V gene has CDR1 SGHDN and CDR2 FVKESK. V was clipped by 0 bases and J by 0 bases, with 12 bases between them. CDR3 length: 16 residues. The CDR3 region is CASSQDPGMSSYEQYF. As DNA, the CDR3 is TGTGCCAGCAGCCAAGATCCAGGGATGAGCTCCTACGAGCAGTACTTC. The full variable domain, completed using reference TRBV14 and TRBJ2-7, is EAGVTQFPSHSVIEKGQTVTLRCDPISGHDNLYWYRRVMGKEIKFLLHFVKESKQDESGMPNNRFLAERTGGTYSTLKVQPAELEDSGVYFCASSQDPGMSSYEQYFGPGTRLTVT.

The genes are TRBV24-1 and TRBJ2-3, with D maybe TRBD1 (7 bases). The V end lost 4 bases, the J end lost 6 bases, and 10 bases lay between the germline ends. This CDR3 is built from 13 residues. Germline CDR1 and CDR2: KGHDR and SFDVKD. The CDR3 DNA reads TGTGCCACCAGTGACAGGGGGGCGGATACGCAGTATTTT. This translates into CATSDRGADTQYF.

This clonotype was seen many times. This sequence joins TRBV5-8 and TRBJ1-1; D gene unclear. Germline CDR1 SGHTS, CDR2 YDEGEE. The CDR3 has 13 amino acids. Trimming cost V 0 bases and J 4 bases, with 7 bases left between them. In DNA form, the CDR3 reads TGTGCCAGCAGCTTGGGACAATCCACTGAAGCTTTCTTT. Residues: CASSLGQSTEAFF.

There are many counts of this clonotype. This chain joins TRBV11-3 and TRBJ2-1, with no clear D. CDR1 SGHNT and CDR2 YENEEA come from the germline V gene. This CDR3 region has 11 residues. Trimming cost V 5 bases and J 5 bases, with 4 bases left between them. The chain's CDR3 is CASSTDNEQFF. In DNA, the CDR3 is TGTGCCAGCAGCACAGACAATGAGCAGTTCTTC.

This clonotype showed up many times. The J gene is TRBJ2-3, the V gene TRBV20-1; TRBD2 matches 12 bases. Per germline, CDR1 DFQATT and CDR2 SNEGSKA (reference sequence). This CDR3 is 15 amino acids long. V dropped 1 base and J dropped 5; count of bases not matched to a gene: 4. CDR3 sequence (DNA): TGCAGTGCTAGAGCTCCACTAGCGGGGGGAGATACGCAGTATTTT. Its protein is CSARAPLAGGDTQYF.

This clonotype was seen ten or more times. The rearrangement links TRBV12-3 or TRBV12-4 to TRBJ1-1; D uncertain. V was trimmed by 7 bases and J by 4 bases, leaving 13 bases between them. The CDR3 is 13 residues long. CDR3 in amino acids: CASTNGLGTEAFF. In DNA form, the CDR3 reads TGTGCCAGCACCAACGGACTGGGCACTGAAGCTTTCTTT.

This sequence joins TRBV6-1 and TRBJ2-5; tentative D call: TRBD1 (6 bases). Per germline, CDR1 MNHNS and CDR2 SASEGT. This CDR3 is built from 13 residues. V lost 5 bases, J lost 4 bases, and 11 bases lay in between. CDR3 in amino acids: CASSLGTTETQYF. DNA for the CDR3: TGTGCCAGCAGTCTCGGGACAACAGAGACCCAGTACTTC.

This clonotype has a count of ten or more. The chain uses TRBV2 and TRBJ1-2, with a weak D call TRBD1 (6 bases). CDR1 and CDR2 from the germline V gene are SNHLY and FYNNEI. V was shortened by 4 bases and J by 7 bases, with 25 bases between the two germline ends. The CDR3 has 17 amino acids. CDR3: CASSADPTGGVSRGYTF. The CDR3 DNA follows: TGTGCCAGCAGTGCAGACCCGACAGGAGGCGTTAGTCGTGGCTACACCTTC.

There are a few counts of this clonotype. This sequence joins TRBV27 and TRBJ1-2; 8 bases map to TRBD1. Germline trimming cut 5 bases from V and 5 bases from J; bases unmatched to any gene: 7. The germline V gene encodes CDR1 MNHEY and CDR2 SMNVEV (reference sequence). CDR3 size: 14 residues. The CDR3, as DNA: TGTGCCAGCAGTGGAGGACAGGGAGGGTATGGCTACACCTTC. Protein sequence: CASSGGQGGYGYTF.

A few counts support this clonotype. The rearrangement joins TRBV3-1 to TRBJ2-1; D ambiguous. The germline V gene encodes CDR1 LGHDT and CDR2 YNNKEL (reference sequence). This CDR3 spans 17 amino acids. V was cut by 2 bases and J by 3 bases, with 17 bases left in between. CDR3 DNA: TGTGCCAGCAGCCAAAGAAAACCCCCCCGCGACTACAATGAGCAGTTCTTC. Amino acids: CASSQRKPPRDYNEQFF.

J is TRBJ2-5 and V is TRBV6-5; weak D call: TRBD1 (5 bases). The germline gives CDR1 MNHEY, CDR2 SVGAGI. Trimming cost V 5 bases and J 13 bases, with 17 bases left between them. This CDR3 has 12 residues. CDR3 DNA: TGTGCCAGCAGTCTCGATGGACAAGGATTGTACTTC. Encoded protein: CASSLDGQGLYF.

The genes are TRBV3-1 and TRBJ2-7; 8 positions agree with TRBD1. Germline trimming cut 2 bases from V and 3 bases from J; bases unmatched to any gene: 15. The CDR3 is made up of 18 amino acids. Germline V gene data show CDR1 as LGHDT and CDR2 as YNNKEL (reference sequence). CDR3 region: CASSQQIGQGERNYEQYF. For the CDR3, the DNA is TGTGCCAGCAGCCAACAAATCGGACAGGGCGAGCGTAACTACGAGCAGTACTTC.

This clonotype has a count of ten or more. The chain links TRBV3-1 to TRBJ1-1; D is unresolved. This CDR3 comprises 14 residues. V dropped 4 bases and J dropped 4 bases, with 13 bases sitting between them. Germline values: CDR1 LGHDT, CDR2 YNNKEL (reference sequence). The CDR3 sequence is CASSLPARSTEAFF. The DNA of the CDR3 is TGTGCCAGCAGCCTCCCGGCGCGTAGCACTGAAGCTTTCTTT.

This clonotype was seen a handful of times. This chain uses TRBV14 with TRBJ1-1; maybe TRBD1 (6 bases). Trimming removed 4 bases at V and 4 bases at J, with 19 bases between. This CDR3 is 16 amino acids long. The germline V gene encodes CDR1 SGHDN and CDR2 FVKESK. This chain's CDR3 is CASSPQTGASVTEAFF. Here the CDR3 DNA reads TGTGCCAGCAGCCCTCAGACGGGGGCCTCGGTCACTGAAGCTTTCTTT.

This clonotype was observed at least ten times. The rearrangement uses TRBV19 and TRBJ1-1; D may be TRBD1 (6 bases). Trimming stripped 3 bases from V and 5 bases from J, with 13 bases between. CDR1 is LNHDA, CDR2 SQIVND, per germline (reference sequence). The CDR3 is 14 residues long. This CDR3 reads CASSMILGQTEAFF. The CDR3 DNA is TGTGCCAGTAGTATGATCCTAGGACAGACTGAAGCTTTCTTT.

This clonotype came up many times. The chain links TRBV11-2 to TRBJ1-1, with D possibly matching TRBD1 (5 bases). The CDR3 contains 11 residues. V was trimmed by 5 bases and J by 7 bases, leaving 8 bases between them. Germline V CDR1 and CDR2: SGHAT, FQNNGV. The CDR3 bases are TGTGCCAGCAGCCCCGGGGGTGAAGCTTTCTTT. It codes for CASSPGGEAFF. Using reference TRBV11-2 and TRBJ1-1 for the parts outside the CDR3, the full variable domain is EAGVAQSPRYKIIEKRQSVAFWCNPISGHATLYWYQQILGQGPKLLIQFQNNGVVDDSQLPKDRFSAERLKGVDSTLKIQPAKLEDSAVYLCASSPGGEAFFGQGTRLTVV.

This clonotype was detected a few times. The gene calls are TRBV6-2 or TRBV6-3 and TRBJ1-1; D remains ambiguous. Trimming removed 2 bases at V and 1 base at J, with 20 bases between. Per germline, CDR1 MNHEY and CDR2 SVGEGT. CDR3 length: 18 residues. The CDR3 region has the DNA TGTGCCAGCAGTTACAGGGCGGTGGGAAGTACAGAGAACACTGAAGCTTTCTTT. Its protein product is CASSYRAVGSTENTEAFF.